The source of this TCR beta chain is a study of T cell changes during pregnancy in multiple sclerosis. CDR1 LNHNV and CDR2 YYDKDF come from the germline V gene (reference sequence). CDR3 length equals 12 residues. Trimming left V 0 bases short and J 10 bases short, with 6 bases between. Method: immunoSEQ multiplex PCR; TCRdb's copy keeps in-frame clones and lacks some. The sample lists about 81,000 clones; about 94% were seen once. The TCR comes from a female donor with multiple sclerosis, enrolled in a pregnancy study. This sequence joins TRBV15 and TRBJ1-4; D is undetermined. The input for sequencing was peripheral blood, taken in the third trimester of pregnancy. The CDR3 nucleotides are TGTGCCACCAGCAGAGATCGGGGAAAACTGTTTTTT. Encoded protein: CATSRDRGKLFF.